The next 17 T cell receptor beta chains were all read from a single sample in a study of blood T cell repertoires in COVID-19. The repertoire was sequenced with immunoSEQ multiplex PCR; TCRdb's copy has only in-frame clones and lacks some. The data contain approximately 230,000 clones, approximately 84% of them seen just once; the ten biggest clones take up roughly a sixth. Sequenced sample: PBMCs or T cells enriched from blood (not recorded which). The receptors here all came from a man aged 18 to 30 who had recovered from COVID-19.

To note about this clone: Different DNA sequences within this sample yield the same CDR3. The chain joins TRBV11-2 to TRBJ1-6; 10 bases map to TRBD1. CDR1 and CDR2 (germline): SGHAT, FQNNGV. V gave up 5 bases and J gave up 7 bases; unmatched junction bases: 2. This CDR3 is 14 amino acids long. The CDR3 reads CASSPGQGNSPLHF. The CDR3 bases are TGTGCCAGCAGCCCGGGACAGGGGAATTCACCCCTCCACTTT.

This clone was seen once. This chain uses TRBV10-3 with TRBJ1-5, with TRBD1 matching over 11 bases. Trimming at V came to 5 bases and at J to 7 bases, leaving 4 bases not matched to a gene. The CDR3 is 14 amino acids. Looked up from germline, CDR1 is ENHRY and CDR2 is SYGVKD. Here the CDR3 DNA reads TGTGCCATCAGTCGGACAGGGGGCAGGCAGCCCCAGCATTTT. The encoded protein is CAISRTGGRQPQHF.

CDR3 sequence: CASSRNGGDQETQYF. The DNA of the CDR3 is TGTGCCAGCTCACGCAACGGGGGAGACCAAGAGACCCAGTACTTC. This chain connects TRBV18 to TRBJ2-5; the D gene is possibly TRBD2 (6 bases). This CDR3 has 15 residues. Germline values: CDR1 KGHSH, CDR2 LQKENI. Trimming pared 4 bases from V and 0 bases from J, leaving 12 bases between.

This sequence joins TRBV2 and TRBJ2-7; 11 bases map to TRBD2. Germline V gives CDR1 SNHLY, CDR2 FYNNEI. The CDR3 is 16 residues long. V was clipped by 6 bases and J by 3 bases; unmatched bases: 10. The CDR3 reads CASRDDTSGRYYEQYF. The CDR3 DNA reads as TGTGCCAGCAGAGACGACACTAGCGGGAGATACTACGAGCAGTACTTC.

The rearrangement joins TRBV7-9 to TRBJ2-1, with 13 bases fitting TRBD2. The CDR3 is 17 amino acids. Trimming at V came to 3 bases and at J to 7 bases, leaving 9 bases not matched to a gene. Germline V CDR1 and CDR2: SEHNR, FQNEAQ (reference sequence). For the CDR3, the DNA is TGTGCCAGCAGCTTTCGGAGAGGGACTAGCGGGAAGAATGAGCAGTTCTTC. As protein: CASSFRRGTSGKNEQFF.

V is TRBV28 and J is TRBJ1-1; D is unclear. The CDR3 sequence is 13 residues long. Between the trimmed V and J ends, which lost 6 bases and 0 bases, there was a span of 8 bases. Looked up from germline, CDR1 is MDHEN and CDR2 is SYDVKM. This CDR3 reads CASSLLLNTEAFF. CDR3 coding DNA: TGTGCCAGCAGCCTCCTACTGAACACTGAAGCTTTCTTT. Based on the CDR3 plus reference TRBV28 and TRBJ1-1, the full variable domain is DVKVTQSSRYLVKRTGEKVFLECVQDMDHENMFWYRQDPGLGLRLIYFSYDVKMKEKGDIPEGYSVSREKKERFSLILESASTNQTSMYLCASSLLLNTEAFFGQGTRLTVV.

This clone was counted only a few times. The gene calls are TRBV15 and TRBJ2-3, with 7 positions matching TRBD1. Trimming took 1 base from V and 3 from J; bases not matched to a gene: 4. The CDR3 runs to 15 residues. Germline CDR1 reads LNHNV; CDR2 reads YYDKDF (reference sequence). Here the CDR3 DNA reads TGTGCCACCAGCAGAGGAACAGGGGAAACAGATACGCAGTATTTT. It yields the protein CATSRGTGETDTQYF.

The chain joins TRBV7-3 to TRBJ2-5; possible D gene TRBD1, 6 bases. Trimming took 5 bases from V and 5 from J, leaving 9 bases between them. Germline CDR1 and CDR2: SGHTA and FQGTGA. The CDR3 spans 12 residues. CDR3 in amino acids: CASSAQGETQYF. DNA for the CDR3: TGTGCCAGCAGCGCCCAGGGGGAGACCCAGTACTTC.

V and J are TRBV25-1 and TRBJ1-3, with 10 bases that match TRBD1. V was clipped by 4 bases and J by 4 bases; unmatched bases: 13. This CDR3 is built from 18 residues. The germline V gene encodes CDR1 MGHDK and CDR2 SYGVNS. The CDR3 DNA reads TGTGCCAGCAGTGGGGGACAGGGGATCCCTTCGAGGGGAAACACCATATATTTT. Protein product: CASSGGQGIPSRGNTIYF. Variable domain in full (rest from reference TRBV25-1 and TRBJ1-3): EADIYQTPRYLVIGTGKKITLECSQTMGHDKMYWYQQDPGMELHLIHYSYGVNSTEKGDLSSESTVSRIRTEHFPLTLESARPSHTSQYLCASSGGQGIPSRGNTIYFGEGSWLTVV.

The chain combines TRBV28 with TRBJ2-7; D gene ambiguous. This CDR3 has 11 amino acids. V lost 5 bases and J lost 3, with 5 bases in between. Germline values: CDR1 MDHEN, CDR2 SYDVKM. The CDR3 nucleotides read TGTGCCAGCAGTCCCCTCTACGAGCAGTACTTC. It translates to CASSPLYEQYF.

This clone occurred a few times. The chain is built from TRBV2 and TRBJ1-1; tentatively, D is TRBD1 (5 bases). V was shortened by 7 bases and J by 8 bases, with 11 bases between the two germline ends. The length of the CDR3 is 11 residues. The germline V gene encodes CDR1 SNHLY and CDR2 FYNNEI. CDR3 residues: CASIRGLEAFF. CDR3 DNA: TGTGCCAGCATTAGGGGACTAGAAGCTTTCTTT.

The V gene is TRBV10-1, the J gene TRBJ1-1; the D gene is possibly TRBD1 (6 bases). Germline lookup yields CDR1 WNHNN and CDR2 SYGVQD (reference sequence). The CDR3 consists of 14 residues. V dropped 6 bases and J dropped 0 bases, with 11 bases sitting between them. The CDR3 region is CASRAGEMNTEAFF. The CDR3 coding sequence is TGCGCCAGCAGAGCAGGGGAGATGAACACTGAAGCTTTCTTT.

The gene calls are TRBV9 and TRBJ1-2; D not certain. This CDR3 has 15 residues. Trimming took off 4 bases at V and 6 bases at J, with 19 bases between the two ends. CDR1 SGDLS and CDR2 YYNGEE come from the germline V gene. CDR3 loop: CASSIRTGEVDGYTF. The CDR3 bases are TGTGCCAGCAGCATTCGGACCGGGGAAGTTGATGGCTACACCTTC.

The genes are TRBV5-8 and TRBJ2-5; the match to TRBD2 covers 14 bases. Germline-derived CDR1 and CDR2 are SGHTS and YDEGEE. The CDR3 loop spans 19 amino acids. With V trimmed by 0 bases and J by 4 bases, 11 bases remained unmatched. The CDR3 loop reads CASSLDPRRLAGGGETQYF. The CDR3 bases are TGTGCCAGCAGCTTGGATCCCCGCCGACTAGCGGGGGGGGGAGAGACCCAGTACTTC.

The chain joins TRBV7-9 to TRBJ1-2; D remains unclear. There are 15 residues in the CDR3. The germline V and J ends were trimmed by 1 base and 4 bases, with 13 bases remaining between them. The germline V gene encodes CDR1 SEHNR and CDR2 FQNEAQ (reference sequence). CDR3 nucleotides: TGTGCCAGCAGCTTAGGCTACAGTACTCCCTATGGCTACACCTTC. It codes for CASSLGYSTPYGYTF.

The chain employs TRBV24-1 and TRBJ2-1; 10 nucleotides line up with TRBD2. The germline V gene encodes CDR1 KGHDR and CDR2 SFDVKD. The length of the CDR3 is 16 residues. V lost 3 bases and J lost 3; bases outside the gene matches: 4. CDR3: CATSDPSGGDYNEQFF. CDR3 in DNA: TGTGCCACCAGTGATCCTAGCGGGGGAGACTACAATGAGCAGTTCTTC.

The V gene is TRBV5-5, the J gene TRBJ2-3, with a weak D call TRBD1 (6 bases). The CDR3 is 13 residues long. V was clipped by 5 bases and J by 2 bases, with 9 bases between them. Germline V gene sequence: CDR1 SGHKS, CDR2 YYEKEE (reference sequence). CDR3 DNA sequence: TGTGCCAGCAGAGACAGGAACACAGATACGCAGTATTTT. Its protein product is CASRDRNTDTQYF.